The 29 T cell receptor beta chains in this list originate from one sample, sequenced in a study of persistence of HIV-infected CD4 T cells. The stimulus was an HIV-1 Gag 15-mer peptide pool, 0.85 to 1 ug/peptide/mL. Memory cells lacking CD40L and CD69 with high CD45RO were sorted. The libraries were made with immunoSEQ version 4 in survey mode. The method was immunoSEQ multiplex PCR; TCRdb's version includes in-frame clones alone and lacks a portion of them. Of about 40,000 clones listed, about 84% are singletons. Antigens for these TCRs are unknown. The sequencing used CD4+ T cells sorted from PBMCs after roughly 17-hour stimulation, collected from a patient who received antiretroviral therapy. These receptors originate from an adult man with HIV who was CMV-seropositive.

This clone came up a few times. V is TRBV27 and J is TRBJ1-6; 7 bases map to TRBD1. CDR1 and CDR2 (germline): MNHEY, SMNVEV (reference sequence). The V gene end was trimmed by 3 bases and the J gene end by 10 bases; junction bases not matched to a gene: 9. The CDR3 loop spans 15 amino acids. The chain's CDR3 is CASSFEVRGRSPLHF. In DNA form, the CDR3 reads TGTGCCAGCAGTTTTGAAGTAAGGGGGCGATCACCCCTCCACTTT.

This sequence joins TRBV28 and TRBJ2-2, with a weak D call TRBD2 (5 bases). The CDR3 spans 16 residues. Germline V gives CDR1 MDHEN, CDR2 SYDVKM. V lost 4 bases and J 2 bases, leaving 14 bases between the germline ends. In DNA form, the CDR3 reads TGTGCCAGCAGTTCCCTTAGCGAGAAAAACACCGGGGAGCTGTTTTTT. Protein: CASSSLSEKNTGELFF.

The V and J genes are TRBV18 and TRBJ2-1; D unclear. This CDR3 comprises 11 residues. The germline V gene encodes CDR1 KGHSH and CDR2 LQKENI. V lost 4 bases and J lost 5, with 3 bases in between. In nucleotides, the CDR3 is TGTGCCAGCTCACTCAACAATGAGCAGTTCTTC. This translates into CASSLNNEQFF.

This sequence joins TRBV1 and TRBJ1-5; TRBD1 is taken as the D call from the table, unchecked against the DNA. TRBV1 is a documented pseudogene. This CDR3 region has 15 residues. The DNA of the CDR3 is TGCACCAGCAGCCAATGGGACACCCCGAATCAGCCCCAGCATTTT. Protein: CTSSQWDTPNQPQHF.

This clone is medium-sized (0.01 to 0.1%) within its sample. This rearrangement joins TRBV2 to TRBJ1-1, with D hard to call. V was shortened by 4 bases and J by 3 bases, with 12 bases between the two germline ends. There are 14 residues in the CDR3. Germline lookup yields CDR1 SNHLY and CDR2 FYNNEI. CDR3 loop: CASSAIVGHTEAFF. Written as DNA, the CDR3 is TGTGCCAGCAGTGCCATCGTGGGTCACACTGAAGCTTTCTTT.

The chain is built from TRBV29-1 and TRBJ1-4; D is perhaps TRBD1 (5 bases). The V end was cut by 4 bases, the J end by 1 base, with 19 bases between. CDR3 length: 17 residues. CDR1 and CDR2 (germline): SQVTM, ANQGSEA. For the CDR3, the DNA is TGCAGCGTTGCGCAGGGAACCCAAGCAGTAACTAATGAAAAACTGTTTTTT. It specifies CSVAQGTQAVTNEKLFF.

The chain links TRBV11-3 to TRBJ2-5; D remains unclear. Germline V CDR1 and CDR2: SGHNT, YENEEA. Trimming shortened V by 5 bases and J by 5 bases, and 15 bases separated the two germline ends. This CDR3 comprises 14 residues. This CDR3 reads CASSPYSDRETQYF. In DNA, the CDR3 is TGTGCCAGCAGCCCTTACAGTGACCGGGAGACCCAGTACTTC.

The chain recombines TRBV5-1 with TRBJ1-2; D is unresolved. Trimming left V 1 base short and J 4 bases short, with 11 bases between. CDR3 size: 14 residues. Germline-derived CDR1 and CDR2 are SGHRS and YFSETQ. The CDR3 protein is CASSLSQPLYGYTF. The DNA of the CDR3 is TGCGCCAGCAGCTTGTCCCAGCCTCTCTATGGCTACACCTTC. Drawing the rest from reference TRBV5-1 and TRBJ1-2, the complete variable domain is KAGVTQTPRYLIKTRGQQVTLSCSPISGHRSVSWYQQTPGQGLQFLFEYFSETQRNKGNFPGRFSGRQFSNSRSEMNVSTLELGDSALYLCASSLSQPLYGYTFGSGTRLTVV.

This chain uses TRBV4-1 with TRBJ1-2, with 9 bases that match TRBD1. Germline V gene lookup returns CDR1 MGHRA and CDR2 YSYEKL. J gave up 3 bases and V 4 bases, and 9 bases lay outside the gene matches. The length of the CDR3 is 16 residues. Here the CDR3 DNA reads TGCGCCAGCAGCCCCCACCGACAGGGGGACTACTATGGCTACACCTTC. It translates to CASSPHRQGDYYGYTF.

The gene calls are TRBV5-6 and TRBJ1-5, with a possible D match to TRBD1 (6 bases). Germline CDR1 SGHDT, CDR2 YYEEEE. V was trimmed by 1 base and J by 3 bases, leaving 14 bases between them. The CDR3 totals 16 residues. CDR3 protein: CASSLWGAGDNQPQHF. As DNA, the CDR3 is TGTGCCAGCAGCTTGTGGGGTGCAGGGGACAATCAGCCCCAGCATTTT.

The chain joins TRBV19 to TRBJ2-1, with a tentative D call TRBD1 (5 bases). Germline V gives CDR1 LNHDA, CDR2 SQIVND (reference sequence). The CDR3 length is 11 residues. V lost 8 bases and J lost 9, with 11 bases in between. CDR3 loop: CASQGSTEQFF. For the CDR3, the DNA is TGTGCCAGTCAGGGTTCAACTGAGCAGTTCTTC.

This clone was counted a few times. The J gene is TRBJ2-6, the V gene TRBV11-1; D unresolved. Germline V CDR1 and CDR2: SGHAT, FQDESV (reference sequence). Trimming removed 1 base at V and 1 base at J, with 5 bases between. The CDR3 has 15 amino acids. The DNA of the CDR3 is TGTGCCAGCAGCTTAGTCACATCTGGGGCCAACGTCCTGACTTTC. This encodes CASSLVTSGANVLTF.

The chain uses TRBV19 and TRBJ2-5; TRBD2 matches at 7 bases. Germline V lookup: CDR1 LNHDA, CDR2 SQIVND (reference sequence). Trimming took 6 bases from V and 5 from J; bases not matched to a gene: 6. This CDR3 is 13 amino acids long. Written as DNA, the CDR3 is TGTGCCAGTAGCTCGGGGGGTTGGGAGACCCAGTACTTC. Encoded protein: CASSSGGWETQYF.

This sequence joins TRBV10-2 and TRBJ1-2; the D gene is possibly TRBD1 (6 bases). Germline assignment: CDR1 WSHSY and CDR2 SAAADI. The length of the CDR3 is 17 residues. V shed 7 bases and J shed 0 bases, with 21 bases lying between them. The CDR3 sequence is CASTDLPGDYTNYGYTF. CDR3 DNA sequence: TGCGCCAGCACAGACCTCCCAGGGGACTACACTAACTATGGCTACACCTTC.

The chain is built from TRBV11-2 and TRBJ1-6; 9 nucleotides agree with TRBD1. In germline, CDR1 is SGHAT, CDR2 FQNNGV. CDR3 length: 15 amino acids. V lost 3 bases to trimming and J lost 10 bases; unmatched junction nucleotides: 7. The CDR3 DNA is TGTGCCAGCAGCTTTTCGGGACAGGGCTCCTCACCCCTCCACTTT. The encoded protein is CASSFSGQGSSPLHF.

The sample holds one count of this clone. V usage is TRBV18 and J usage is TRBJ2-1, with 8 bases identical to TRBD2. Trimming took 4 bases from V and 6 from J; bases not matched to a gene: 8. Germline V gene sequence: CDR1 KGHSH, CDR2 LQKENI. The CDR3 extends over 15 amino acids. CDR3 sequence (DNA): TGTGCCAGCTCACAGACCGACGGGAGGGCCAATGAGCAGTTCTTC. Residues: CASSQTDGRANEQFF.

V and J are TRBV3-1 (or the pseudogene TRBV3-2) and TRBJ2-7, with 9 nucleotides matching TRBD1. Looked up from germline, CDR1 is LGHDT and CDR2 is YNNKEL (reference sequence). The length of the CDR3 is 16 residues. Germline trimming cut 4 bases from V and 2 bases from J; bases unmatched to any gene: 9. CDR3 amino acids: CASSPITTGGAYEQYF. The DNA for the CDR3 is TGTGCCAGCAGCCCTATTACCACAGGGGGCGCCTACGAGCAGTACTTC.

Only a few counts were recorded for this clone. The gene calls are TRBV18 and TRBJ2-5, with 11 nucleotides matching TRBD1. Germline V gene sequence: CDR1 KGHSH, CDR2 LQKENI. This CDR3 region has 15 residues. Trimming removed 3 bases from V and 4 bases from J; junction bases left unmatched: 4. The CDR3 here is CASSPLGTGGETQYF. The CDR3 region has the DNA TGTGCCAGCTCACCTCTCGGGACAGGGGGAGAGACCCAGTACTTC.

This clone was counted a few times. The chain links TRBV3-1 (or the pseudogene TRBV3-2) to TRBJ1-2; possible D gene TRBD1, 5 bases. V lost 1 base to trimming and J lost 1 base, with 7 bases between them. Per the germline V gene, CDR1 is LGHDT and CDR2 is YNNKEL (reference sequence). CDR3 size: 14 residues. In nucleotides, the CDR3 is TGTGCCAGCAGCCAAGGGGGGTTTAACTATGGCTACACCTTC. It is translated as CASSQGGFNYGYTF.

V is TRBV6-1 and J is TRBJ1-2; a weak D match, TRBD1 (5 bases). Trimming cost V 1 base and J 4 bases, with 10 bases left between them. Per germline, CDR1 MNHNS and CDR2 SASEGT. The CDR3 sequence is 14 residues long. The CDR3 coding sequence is TGTGCCAGCAGTGAAGGATCAGGGTCCTATGGCTACACCTTC. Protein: CASSEGSGSYGYTF.

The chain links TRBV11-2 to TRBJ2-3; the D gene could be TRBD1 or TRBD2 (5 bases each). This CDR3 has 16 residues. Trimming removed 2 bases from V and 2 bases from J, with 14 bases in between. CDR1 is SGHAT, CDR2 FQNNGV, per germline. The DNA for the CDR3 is TGTGCCAGCAGCTTAATGTCGAGGGACCCCACAGATACGCAGTATTTT. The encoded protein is CASSLMSRDPTDTQYF.

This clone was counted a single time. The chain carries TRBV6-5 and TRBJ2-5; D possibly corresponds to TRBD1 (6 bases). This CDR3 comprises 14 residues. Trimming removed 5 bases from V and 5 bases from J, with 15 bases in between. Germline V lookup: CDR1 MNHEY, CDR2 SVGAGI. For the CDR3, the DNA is TGTGCCAGCAGTAAGACAGGAGTCAGGGAGACCCAGTACTTC. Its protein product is CASSKTGVRETQYF.

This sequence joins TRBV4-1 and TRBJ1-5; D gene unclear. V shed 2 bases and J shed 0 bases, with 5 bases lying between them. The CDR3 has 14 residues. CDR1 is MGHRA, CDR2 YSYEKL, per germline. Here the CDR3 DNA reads TGCGCCAGCAGCCAAATTGATAGCAATCAGCCCCAGCATTTT. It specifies CASSQIDSNQPQHF.

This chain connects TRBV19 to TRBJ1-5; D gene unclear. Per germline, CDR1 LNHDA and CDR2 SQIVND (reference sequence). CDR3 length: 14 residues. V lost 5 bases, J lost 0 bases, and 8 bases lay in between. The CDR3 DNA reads TGTGCCAGTAGTTTCACAGATAGCAATCAGCCCCAGCATTTT. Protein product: CASSFTDSNQPQHF.

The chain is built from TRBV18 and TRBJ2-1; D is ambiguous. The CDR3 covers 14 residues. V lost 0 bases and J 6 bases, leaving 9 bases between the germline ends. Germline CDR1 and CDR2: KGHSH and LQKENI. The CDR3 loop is CASSPPKGLNEQFF. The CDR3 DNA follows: TGTGCCAGCTCACCACCGAAAGGTCTCAATGAGCAGTTCTTC.

The chain's CDR3 is CSVLTGQETQYF. The CDR3 DNA reads TGCAGCGTTCTGACAGGCCAGGAGACCCAGTACTTC. The chain joins TRBV29-1 to TRBJ2-5; D is perhaps TRBD1 (6 bases). V was cut by 5 bases and J by 5 bases, with 12 bases left in between. This CDR3 has 12 amino acids. From germline, CDR1 is SQVTM and CDR2 ANQGSEA.

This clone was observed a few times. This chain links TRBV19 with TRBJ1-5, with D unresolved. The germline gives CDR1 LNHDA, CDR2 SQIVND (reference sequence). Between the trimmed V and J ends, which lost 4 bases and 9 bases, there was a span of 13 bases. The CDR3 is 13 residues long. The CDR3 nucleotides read TGTGCCAGTAGTAACGGAGGGTTGAGGCCCCAGCATTTT. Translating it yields CASSNGGLRPQHF.

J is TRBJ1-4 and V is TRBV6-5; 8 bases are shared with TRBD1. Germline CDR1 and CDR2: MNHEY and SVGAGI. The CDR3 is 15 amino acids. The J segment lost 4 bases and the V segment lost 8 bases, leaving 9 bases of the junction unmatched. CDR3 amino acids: CASRPYRGSNEKLFF. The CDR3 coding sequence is TGTGCCAGCCGCCCTTACAGGGGGAGTAATGAAAAACTGTTTTTT.

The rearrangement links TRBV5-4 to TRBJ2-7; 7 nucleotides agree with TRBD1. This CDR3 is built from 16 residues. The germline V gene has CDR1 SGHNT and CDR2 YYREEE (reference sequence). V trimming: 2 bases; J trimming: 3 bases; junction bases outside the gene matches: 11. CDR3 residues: CASSFEGDSGYYEQYF. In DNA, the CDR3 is TGTGCCAGCAGCTTCGAAGGGGACAGCGGTTACTACGAGCAGTACTTC.